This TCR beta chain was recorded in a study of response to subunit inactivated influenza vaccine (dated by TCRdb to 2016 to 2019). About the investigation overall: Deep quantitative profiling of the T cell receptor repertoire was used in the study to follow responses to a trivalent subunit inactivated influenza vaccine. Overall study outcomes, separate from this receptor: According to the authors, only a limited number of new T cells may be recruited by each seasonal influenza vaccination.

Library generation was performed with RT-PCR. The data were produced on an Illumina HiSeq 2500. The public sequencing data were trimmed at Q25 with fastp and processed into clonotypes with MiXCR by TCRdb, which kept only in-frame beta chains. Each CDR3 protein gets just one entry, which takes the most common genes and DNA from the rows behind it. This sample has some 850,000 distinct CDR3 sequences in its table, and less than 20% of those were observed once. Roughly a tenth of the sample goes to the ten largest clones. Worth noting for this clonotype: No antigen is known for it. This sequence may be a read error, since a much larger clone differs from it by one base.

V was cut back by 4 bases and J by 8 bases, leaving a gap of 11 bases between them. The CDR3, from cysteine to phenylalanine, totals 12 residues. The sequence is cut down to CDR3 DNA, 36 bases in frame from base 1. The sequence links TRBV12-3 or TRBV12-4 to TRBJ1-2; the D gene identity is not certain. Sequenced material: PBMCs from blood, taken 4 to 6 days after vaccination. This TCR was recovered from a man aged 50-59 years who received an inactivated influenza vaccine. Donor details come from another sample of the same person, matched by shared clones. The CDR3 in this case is CASSSSNEGYTF. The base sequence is TGTGCCAGCAGTTCATCTAATGAGGGCTACACCTTC.